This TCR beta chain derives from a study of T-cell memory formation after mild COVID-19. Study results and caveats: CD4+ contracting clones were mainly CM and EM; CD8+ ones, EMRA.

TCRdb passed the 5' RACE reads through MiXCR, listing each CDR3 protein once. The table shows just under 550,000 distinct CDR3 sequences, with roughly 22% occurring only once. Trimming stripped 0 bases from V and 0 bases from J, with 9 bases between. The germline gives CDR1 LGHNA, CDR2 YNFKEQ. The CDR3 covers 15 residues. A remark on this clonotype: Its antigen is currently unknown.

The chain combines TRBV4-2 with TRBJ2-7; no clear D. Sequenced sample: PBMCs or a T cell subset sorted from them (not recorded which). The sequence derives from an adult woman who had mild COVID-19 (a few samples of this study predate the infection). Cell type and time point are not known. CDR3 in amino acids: CASSQEAQSSYEQYF. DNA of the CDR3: TGTGCCAGCAGCCAAGAGGCACAGAGCTCCTACGAGCAGTACTTC.